Below, 5 T cell receptor beta chains from the same sample are listed, as sequenced in a study of T cell responses to AZD1222 COVID-19 vaccine. The assay was immunoSEQ multiplex PCR, and TCRdb's table has in-frame clones only and misses some. The sample shows some 110,000 clones, about 88% of them seen only once. This specimen consisted of peripheral blood, obtained on day 0 of AZD1222 vaccination. The receptors here all came from an adult in good health.

J is TRBJ2-3 and V is TRBV7-9, with TRBD2 matching over 13 bases. Per germline, CDR1 SEHNR and CDR2 FQNEAQ (reference sequence). Trimming cost V 3 bases and J 3 bases; bases outside gene matches: 3. This CDR3 spans 16 amino acids. The CDR3: CASSLTSGGRTDTQYF. The CDR3 DNA reads TGTGCCAGCAGCTTGACTAGCGGGGGGAGAACAGATACGCAGTATTTT. The whole variable domain, remainder taken from reference TRBV7-9 and TRBJ2-3, is DTGVSQNPRHKITKRGQNVTFRCDPISEHNRLYWYRQTLGQGPEFLTYFQNEAQLEKSRLLSDRFSAERPKGSFSTLEIQRTEQGDSAMYLCASSLTSGGRTDTQYFGPGTRLTVL.

In the case of this clone: The CDR3 carries no conserved terminal phenylalanine or tryptophan, so it likely arises from a read error. The chain carries TRBV9 and TRBJ1-6; D unresolved. Germline V gives CDR1 SGDLS, CDR2 YYNGEE. V lost 4 bases and J 0 bases, leaving 11 bases between the germline ends. The CDR3 is made up of 16 amino acids. The CDR3, as DNA: TGTGCCAGCAGCACACAGCTGGTCTCCTATAATTCACCCCTCCACCTT. As protein: CASSTQLVSYNSPLHL.

J is TRBJ1-2 and V is TRBV4-1, with a tentative D call TRBD1 (5 bases). The germline CDR1 and CDR2 sequences are MGHRA and YSYEKL. CDR3 length: 14 amino acids. The V end was cut by 2 bases, the J end by 10 bases, with 17 bases between. In DNA, the CDR3 is TGCGCCAGCAGCCAACAGGGAACCTTATTCGACTACACCTTC. Amino acid sequence: CASSQQGTLFDYTF.

The gene calls are TRBV25-1 and TRBJ1-2, with 7 nucleotides matching TRBD1. The CDR3 runs to 12 residues. With 7 bases clipped from V and 6 bases from J, the junction kept 5 bases outside the gene matches. CDR1 and CDR2 from the germline V gene are MGHDK and SYGVNS. CDR3: CASKFGTDGYTF. The CDR3, as DNA: TGTGCCAGCAAATTCGGGACAGATGGCTACACCTTC.

This clone was recorded once. This sequence joins TRBV19 and TRBJ2-7; D is ambiguous. CDR1 LNHDA and CDR2 SQIVND come from the germline V gene (reference sequence). V lost 1 base to trimming and J lost 4 bases, with 11 bases between them. The CDR3 totals 14 residues. CDR3: CASSIGRGKYEQYF. CDR3 sequence (DNA): TGTGCCAGTAGTATAGGGCGCGGAAAATACGAGCAGTACTTC.